A single sample gave rise to the 13 T cell receptor beta chains below, sequenced in a study of blood T cell repertoires in COVID-19. Sequencing used immunoSEQ multiplex PCR; TCRdb keeps in-frame clones, though not all of them. The table includes some 240,000 clones, over 80% detected once. Sequencing input: peripheral blood. Receptors were obtained from a woman in her 70s with COVID-19, enrolled during active disease.

The CDR3 DNA is TGTGCCAGCAGCTTACAACTCGGGGAGTTCTACGAGCAGTACTTC. Protein: CASSLQLGEFYEQYF. J is TRBJ2-7 and V is TRBV7-2, with D possibly TRBD2 on 5 matching bases. CDR1 is SGHTA and CDR2 is FQGNSA in the germline V gene. With 2 bases removed from V and 3 bases from J, the gap between germline ends came to 14 bases. This CDR3 has 15 residues.

This clone has a single count. This chain connects TRBV5-6 to TRBJ2-1, with 7 bases fitting TRBD2. The CDR3 has 16 amino acids. Germline CDR1 SGHDT, CDR2 YYEEEE. V was clipped by 0 bases and J by 0 bases; unmatched bases: 3. CDR3 region: CASSLELAVSYNEQFF. DNA for the CDR3: TGTGCCAGCAGCTTGGAGCTAGCGGTCTCCTACAATGAGCAGTTCTTC.

The chain links TRBV3-1 (or the pseudogene TRBV3-2) to TRBJ1-4; 8 nucleotides line up with TRBD1. V lost 5 bases and J lost 8; bases outside the gene matches: 7. Germline V gene sequence: CDR1 LGHDT, CDR2 YNNKEL (reference sequence). There are 14 residues in the CDR3. The CDR3 region has the DNA TGTGCCAGCAGCATAAGGACAGGGTGGGAAAAACTGTTTTTT. Translating it yields CASSIRTGWEKLFF.

The V and J genes are TRBV11-3 and TRBJ2-7; a possible D gene is TRBD2 (5 bases). Germline lookup yields CDR1 SGHNT and CDR2 YENEEA. V lost 2 bases to trimming and J lost 2 bases, with 10 bases between them. The CDR3 contains 14 residues. CDR3 coding DNA: TGTGCCAGCAGCTTAAAGGGAGAGGCCTACGAGCAGTACTTC. It translates to CASSLKGEAYEQYF.

This chain links TRBV27 with TRBJ1-2; TRBD1 matches at 7 bases. CDR3 size: 13 residues. Trimming at V came to 5 bases and at J to 4 bases, leaving 4 bases not matched to a gene. CDR1 and CDR2 from the germline V gene are MNHEY and SMNVEV (reference sequence). Here the CDR3 DNA reads TGTGCCAGCAGTGACGGGACAGCCTATGGCTACACCTTC. Its translation: CASSDGTAYGYTF.

The chain employs TRBV7-8 and TRBJ2-7; no clear D gene. The CDR3 totals 16 residues. Trimming cost V 1 base and J 0 bases, with 13 bases left between them. The V gene's germline CDR1 is SGHVS and CDR2 FQNEAQ. CDR3: CASSLEFRGSSYEQYF. The CDR3 DNA reads TGTGCCAGCAGCTTAGAGTTTCGCGGCAGCTCCTACGAGCAGTACTTC.

The gene calls are TRBV27 and TRBJ1-4; D call uncertain. The CDR3 extends over 16 amino acids. The V gene's germline CDR1 is MNHEY and CDR2 SMNVEV (reference sequence). V shed 2 bases and J shed 0 bases, with 10 bases lying between them. The CDR3 loop is CASSLDRSATNEKLFF. DNA for the CDR3: TGTGCCAGCAGTTTAGATAGGAGTGCAACTAATGAAAAACTGTTTTTT.

The V and J genes are TRBV14 and TRBJ2-7; TRBD1 is a possible D gene (6 bases). Germline V CDR1 and CDR2: SGHDN, FVKESK. The length of the CDR3 is 14 residues. Deletions cut 3 bases from V and 1 base from J, with 10 bases between. CDR3 region: CASSHNGQSYEQYF. As DNA, the CDR3 is TGTGCCAGCAGCCATAATGGACAGTCCTACGAGCAGTACTTC.

The chain couples TRBV6-6 to TRBJ1-1; weak D call: TRBD1 (5 bases). The germline V gene has CDR1 MNHNY and CDR2 SVGAGI (reference sequence). The V end lost 5 bases, the J end lost 7 bases, and 14 bases lay between the germline ends. The CDR3 sequence is 13 residues long. CDR3 in DNA: TGTGCCAGCAGTACGGCCCAGGGAGGTGAAGCTTTCTTT. It codes for CASSTAQGGEAFF.

This chain connects TRBV5-1 to TRBJ2-1; 12 bases are shared with TRBD2. The CDR3 sequence is 17 residues long. The V and J ends lost 2 bases and 7 bases, in that order; junction bases with no gene match: 10. Germline V gives CDR1 SGHRS, CDR2 YFSETQ. CDR3 protein: CASSLRLAGVVGNEQFF. The DNA for the CDR3 is TGCGCCAGCAGCTTACGACTAGCGGGAGTTGTGGGAAATGAGCAGTTCTTC.

The chain recombines TRBV4-2 with TRBJ2-7; 10 positions agree with TRBD2. The ends lost 0 bases at V and 5 bases at J; junction bases unmatched: 10. CDR3 size: 17 residues. Germline values: CDR1 LGHNA, CDR2 YNFKEQ. This CDR3 is CASSQDHPSGSRDEQYF. The DNA for the CDR3 is TGTGCCAGCAGCCAAGACCATCCTAGCGGGAGCCGGGACGAGCAGTACTTC.

The rearrangement uses TRBV5-1 and TRBJ2-1, with D perhaps matching TRBD1 (6 bases). Germline assignment: CDR1 SGHRS and CDR2 YFSETQ. The CDR3 is 15 amino acids. Deletions cut 0 bases from V and 2 bases from J, with 9 bases between. The CDR3 spells CASSLGGGPYNEQFF. CDR3 DNA sequence: TGCGCCAGCAGCTTGGGAGGGGGTCCCTACAATGAGCAGTTCTTC.

This chain uses TRBV30 with TRBJ2-6; D uncertain. The CDR3 is made up of 13 amino acids. Between the trimmed V and J ends, which lost 6 bases and 0 bases, there was a span of 6 bases. Germline V CDR1 and CDR2: GTSNPN, SVGIG (reference sequence). CDR3 bases: TGTGCCTGCCAAATCTCTGGGGCCAACGTCCTGACTTTC. Protein product: CACQISGANVLTF.